Listed below are T cell receptor beta chains from one sample, sequenced in a study of early T cells in non-severe SARS-CoV-2 infection. TCRdb independently ran MiXCR on the 5' RACE reads; one entry per CDR3 protein. The data hold roughly 72,000 distinct CDR3 sequences, with over 10% observed a single time. Sequencing input: whole blood. The receptors shown here come from an adult who was a healthcare worker with PCR-confirmed SARS-CoV-2 infection or an uninfected control (not recorded which). CDR3s include the opening cysteine and the closing phenylalanine or tryptophan. The D gene is left open where the match is weak. Expanded clones are given a class, and other clones once, few, many or no size at all.

V gene	J gene	D gene	clone size	CDR3 DNA	CDR3 protein
TRBV5-1	TRBJ2-4	TRBD1	few	TGCGCCAGCATGGTGGACAGGGTGGACATTCAGTACTTC	CASMVDRVDIQYF
TRBV14	TRBJ2-1	TRBD2	NA	TGTGCCAGCAGCCGGCTCTCACTAGCGGGAGGGATAAATGAGCAGTTCTTC	CASSRLSLAGGINEQFF
TRBV5-1	TRBJ2-1	NA	few	TGCGCCAGCAGCTTGGCTGTCAATGAGCAGTTCTTC	CASSLAVNEQFF
TRBV7-9	TRBJ1-6	NA	many	TGTGCCAGCAGCGCCACGGAGGCGAATTCACCCCTCCACTTT	CASSATEANSPLHF
TRBV6-4	TRBJ2-3	TRBD2	many	TGTGCCAGCGGGATTACAGCGGGGGGCACAGATACGCAGTATTTT	CASGITAGGTDTQYF
TRBV12-3/TRBV12-4	TRBJ2-7	TRBD2	NA	TGTGCCAGCAGCCGCGCCGGGAGGGACTCCTACGAGCAGTACTTC	CASSRAGRDSYEQYF
TRBV7-9	TRBJ2-1	NA	NA	TGTGCCAGCAGCTTCGGATTAACCTACAATGAGCAGTTCTTC	CASSFGLTYNEQFF
TRBV20-1	TRBJ2-3	NA	NA	TGCAGTGCTAGACAGATAAACACAGATACGCAGTATTTT	CSARQINTDTQYF
TRBV12-3/TRBV12-4	TRBJ2-2	TRBD1	NA	TGTGCCAGCAGTTTATATGCCGACAGGGACACCGGGGAGCTGTTTTTT	CASSLYADRDTGELFF
TRBV29-1	TRBJ2-5	NA	NA	TGCAGCGTTGGAGTGGAGTTTGGATACCCAGAGACCCAGTACTTC	CSVGVEFGYPETQYF
TRBV4-3	TRBJ2-1	NA	many	TGCGCCAGCAGCTTCTCGGGGACCTACTACAATGAGCAGTTCTTC	CASSFSGTYYNEQFF